Described below is a single TCR beta chain sequence and its context. The target antigen is unknown. This entry is derived from a study of CD4 T cells in relation to SARS-CoV-2 and coronaviruses. Looking at the study overall: After roughly 11 days of antigen culture, PBMC TCR beta CDR3s were sequenced. Convalescent patients had median age 38.5 years, range about 20 to 75.

Naive and memory CD4+ T cells were cultured with CEF, then survey-sequenced. Produced via immunoSEQ multiplex PCR; TCRdb's table is partial and in-frame only. Of about 36,000 clones listed, over 75% are singletons. This CDR3 has 14 residues. Trimming stripped 2 bases from V and 1 base from J, with 9 bases between. CDR1 and CDR2 (germline): SNHLY, FYNNEI. Cryopreserved PBMCs were CD4-enriched, then split into naive and memory cells. The sequenced sample was memory CD4+ T cells from PBMCs, cultured in vitro. The clonotype comes from an adult with COVID-19. The V call is TRBV2, the J call TRBJ2-7, with D uncertain. The CDR3 sequence: CASSEWTYSYEQYF. In DNA form, the CDR3 reads TGTGCCAGCAGTGAATGGACGTATTCCTACGAGCAGTACTTC.